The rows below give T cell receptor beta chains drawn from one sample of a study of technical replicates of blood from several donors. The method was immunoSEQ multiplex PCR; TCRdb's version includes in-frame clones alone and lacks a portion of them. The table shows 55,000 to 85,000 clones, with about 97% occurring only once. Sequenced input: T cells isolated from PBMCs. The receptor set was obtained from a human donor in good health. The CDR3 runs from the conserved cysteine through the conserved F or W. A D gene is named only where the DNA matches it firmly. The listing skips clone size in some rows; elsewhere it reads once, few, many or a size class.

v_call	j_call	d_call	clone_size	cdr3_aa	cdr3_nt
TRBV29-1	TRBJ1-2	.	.	CSAEQGYGYTF	TGCAGCGCTGAACAGGGTTATGGCTACACCTTC
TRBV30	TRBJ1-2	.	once	CACTGGYGYTF	TGTGCCTGTACGGGGGGCTATGGCTACACCTTC
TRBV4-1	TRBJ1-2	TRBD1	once	CASSGTVYGYTF	TGCGCCAGCAGCGGGACAGTCTATGGCTACACCTTC
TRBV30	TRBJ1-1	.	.	CAWAPQRNTEAFF	TGTGCCTGGGCTCCCCAGCGGAACACTGAAGCTTTCTTT
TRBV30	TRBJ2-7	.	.	CAWSPIRAEQYF	TGTGCCTGGAGCCCTATCAGGGCCGAGCAGTACTTC
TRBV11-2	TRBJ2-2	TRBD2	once	CASSLKGLAGGDGELFF	TGTGCCAGCAGCTTAAAGGGACTAGCGGGAGGGGACGGGGAGCTGTTTTTT
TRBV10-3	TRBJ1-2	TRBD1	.	CAISDPDRASYTF	TGTGCCATCAGTGACCCGGACAGGGCCAGCTACACCTTC
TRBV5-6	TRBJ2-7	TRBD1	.	CASRAVGDRDLYEQYF	TGTGCCAGCAGGGCGGTGGGTGACAGGGATTTATACGAGCAGTACTTC
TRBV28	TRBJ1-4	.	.	CASSPWGREKLFF	TGTGCCAGCAGCCCCTGGGGCAGGGAAAAACTGTTTTTT
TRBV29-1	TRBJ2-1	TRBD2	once	CSVDREGYEQFF	TGCAGCGTTGACCGGGAGGGGTATGAGCAGTTCTTC
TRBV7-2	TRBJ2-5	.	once	CASSPGLSRETQYF	TGTGCCAGCAGCCCGGGACTGAGTCGAGAGACCCAGTACTTC
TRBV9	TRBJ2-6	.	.	CASSAKDGSPSGANVLTF	TGTGCCAGCAGCGCAAAAGACGGGTCCCCCTCTGGGGCCAACGTCCTGACTTTC
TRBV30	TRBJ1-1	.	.	CAWMRATEAFF	TGTGCCTGGATGAGGGCTACTGAAGCTTTCTTT
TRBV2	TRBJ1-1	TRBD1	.	CASRLGTGGLAFF	TGTGCCAGCAGATTAGGGACAGGGGGCTTGGCTTTCTTT
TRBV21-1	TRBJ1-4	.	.	CATPGQLNEKLFF	TGTGCCACCCCGGGACAGCTAAATGAAAAACTGTTTTTT
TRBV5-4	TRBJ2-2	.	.	CASSPRDILNTGELFF	TGTGCCAGCAGCCCCCGGGACATCCTGAACACCGGGGAGCTGTTTTTT
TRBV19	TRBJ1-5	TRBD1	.	CATTPGQGNQPQHF	TGTGCCACTACACCGGGACAGGGAAATCAGCCCCAGCATTTT
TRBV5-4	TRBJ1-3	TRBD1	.	CASSLQGPSGNTIYF	TGTGCCAGCAGCCTACAGGGGCCTTCTGGAAACACCATATATTTT
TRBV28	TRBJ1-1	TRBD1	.	CAITGGVEAFF	TGTGCCATAACAGGGGGAGTAGAAGCTTTCTTT
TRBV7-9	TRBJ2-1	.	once	CASSQGQGNNEQFF	TGTGCCAGCAGCCAGGGGCAGGGCAACAATGAGCAGTTCTTC
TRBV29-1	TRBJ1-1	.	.	CSALITGAEAFF	TGCAGCGCCCTCATAACAGGCGCTGAAGCTTTCTTT
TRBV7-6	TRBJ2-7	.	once	CASSINRDYEQYF	TGTGCCAGCAGCATAAACCGGGACTACGAGCAGTACTTC
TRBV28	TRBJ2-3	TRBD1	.	CASSLGTGTDTQYF	TGTGCCAGCAGTTTGGGGACAGGGACAGATACGCAGTATTTT
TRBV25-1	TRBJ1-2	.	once	CASSGPGNYGYTF	TGTGCCAGCAGTGGACCAGGGAACTATGGCTACACCTTC
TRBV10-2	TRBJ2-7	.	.	CASSLPLIASTYEQYF	TGCGCCAGCAGCCTCCCGTTAATAGCTAGCACCTACGAGCAGTACTTC
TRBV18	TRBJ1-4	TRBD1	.	CASTRDRANYEKLFF	TGTGCCAGCACCCGGGACAGGGCTAACTATGAAAAACTGTTTTTT
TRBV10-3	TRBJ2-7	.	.	CAANPGDLMDEQYF	TGTGCCGCCAACCCCGGGGACTTGATGGACGAGCAGTACTTC
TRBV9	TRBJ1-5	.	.	CASSVDTGGQPQHF	TGTGCCAGCAGCGTGGACACCGGTGGCCAGCCCCAGCATTTT
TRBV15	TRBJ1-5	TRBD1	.	CATSRDVPRGQGRFIGYQPQHF	TGTGCCACCAGCAGAGATGTCCCCCGGGGACAGGGTCGGTTTATCGGGTATCAGCCCCAGCATTTT
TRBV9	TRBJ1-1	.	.	CASSAGGFAAFF	TGTGCCAGCAGTGCGGGGGGGTTTGCAGCTTTCTTT
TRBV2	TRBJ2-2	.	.	CASIETENTGELFF	TGTGCCAGCATAGAGACTGAGAACACCGGGGAGCTGTTTTTT